The 4 T cell receptor beta chains below were found in one sample sequenced in a study of T cells in Graves' hyperthyroidism and ophthalmopathy. TCR beta CDR3 regions were amplified from RNA. During a first-round RT-PCR of the TCR CDR3, the HTBI primer set was used. TCRdb redid the calling of the multiplex PCR reads with MiXCR, one entry per CDR3 protein. Among about 560,000 distinct CDR3 sequences listed, 16% were seen once. Sample: blood. All receptors derive from a woman younger than 30 with Graves' hyperthyroidism.

This clonotype was detected many times. The chain is built from TRBV27 and TRBJ2-7; unclear D gene. The V end lost 5 bases, the J end lost 5 bases, and 13 bases lay between the germline ends. This CDR3 is built from 13 residues. Germline V gives CDR1 MNHEY, CDR2 SMNVEV (reference sequence). CDR3 residues: CASSRLPPHEQYF. CDR3 DNA sequence: TGTGCCAGCAGTCGCCTCCCGCCTCACGAGCAGTACTTC.

This clonotype was picked up many times. The CDR3 DNA is TGTGCCAGCAGCTTAGGGGCGAGCGGGAAAACGAGCTCCTACAATGAGCAGTTCTTC. It encodes CASSLGASGKTSSYNEQFF. The gene calls are TRBV7-9 and TRBJ2-1; 7 positions match TRBD2. The CDR3 is made up of 19 amino acids. V trimming: 1 base; J trimming: 0 bases; junction bases outside the gene matches: 12. The germline V gene encodes CDR1 SEHNR and CDR2 FQNEAQ (reference sequence).

This clonotype was found many times. The chain has TRBV5-6 and TRBJ2-5, with D unclear. Trimming stripped 0 bases from V and 4 bases from J, with 10 bases between. This CDR3 comprises 14 residues. Germline V gene sequence: CDR1 SGHDT, CDR2 YYEEEE. The CDR3 region has the DNA TGTGCCAGCAGCTTGGAGGCAGCACGAGAGACCCAGTACTTC. This codes for CASSLEAARETQYF.

The CDR3 DNA reads TGTGCCACCAAAGACAGGGAGAGCTCCTACAATGAGCAGTTCTTC. It is translated as CATKDRESSYNEQFF. This chain links TRBV15 with TRBJ2-1; TRBD1 aligns across 7 bases. J gave up 0 bases and V 7 bases, and 6 bases lay outside the gene matches. Per germline, CDR1 LNHNV and CDR2 YYDKDF (reference sequence). This CDR3 is built from 15 residues.